The 2 T cell receptor beta chains presented below share a single source sample, sequenced in a study of OX40 agonist ivuxolimab in advanced cancers. Measured with immunoSEQ multiplex PCR; TCRdb has only the in-frame clones, and not every one. The sample has some 77,000 clones; around 86% are singletons. The sample here was CD4+ or CD8+ T cells sorted from blood, taken in a trial of the OX40 agonist ivuxolimab. Every receptor here comes from an adult with an advanced solid tumor such as melanoma, head and neck, liver or kidney cancer.

V is TRBV5-6 and J is TRBJ2-3, with D unclear. V lost 4 bases, J lost 1 base, and 10 bases lay in between. There are 14 residues in the CDR3. Germline lookup yields CDR1 SGHDT and CDR2 YYEEEE. The CDR3, as DNA: TGTGCCAGCAGCGGCATTAAGGGCACAGATACGCAGTATTTT. Its translation: CASSGIKGTDTQYF.

This clone occurred a few times. This chain links TRBV6-5 with TRBJ1-2; D perhaps matches TRBD1 (5 bases). Germline V gene sequence: CDR1 MNHEY, CDR2 SVGAGI. Deletions cut 2 bases from V and 6 bases from J, with 13 bases between. The CDR3 covers 14 residues. The CDR3 DNA is TGTGCCAGCAGTTACACGGGGGGATTGGATGGCTACACCTTC. Amino acid sequence: CASSYTGGLDGYTF.